Following are 28 T cell receptor beta chains from one sample sequenced in a study of CD8 T cells in ankylosing spondylitis. MiXCR, applied by TCRdb to the 5' RACE reads, yields one record per CDR3 protein. In the table there are about 160,000 distinct CDR3 sequences, around 20% of which are singletons. The sample was blood, either unsorted or a sorted T cell fraction (not recorded which). The receptors were gathered from a male donor with ankylosing spondylitis or in good health (not recorded which).

This clonotype was counted only a few times. The chain uses TRBV7-9 and TRBJ1-1; D might be TRBD1 (5 bases). CDR1 is SEHNR, CDR2 FQNEAQ, per germline (reference sequence). The CDR3 has 12 residues. V lost 5 bases and J lost 9, with 13 bases in between. CDR3 DNA: TGTGCCAGCAGCCCAACAGGAGCCAAAGCTTTCTTT. Translated: CASSPTGAKAFF.

This clonotype showed up many times. The chain carries TRBV24-1 and TRBJ2-1; the match to TRBD1 covers 8 bases. After removal of 2 bases from V and 7 bases from J, the junction contained 9 bases not matched to a gene. In germline, CDR1 is KGHDR, CDR2 SFDVKD. This CDR3 is 16 amino acids long. This CDR3 is CATSDSDRGLGNEQFF. CDR3 coding DNA: TGTGCCACCAGTGATTCCGACAGGGGTCTCGGTAATGAGCAGTTCTTC.

This clonotype was seen a handful of times. This rearrangement joins TRBV3-1 to TRBJ2-1; 7 bases fit TRBD1. The junction had 8 bases not matched to a gene; V was cut back by 5 bases and J by 4 bases. The CDR3 extends over 15 amino acids. Germline V CDR1 and CDR2: LGHDT, YNNKEL (reference sequence). The CDR3 nucleotides read TGTGCCAGCAGCTCACAGGGGTTTGATTACAATGAGCAGTTCTTC. As protein: CASSSQGFDYNEQFF.

The sample holds many counts of this clonotype. This chain joins TRBV6-5 and TRBJ1-6; 9 bases map to TRBD1. Germline V lookup: CDR1 MNHEY, CDR2 SVGAGI. The V gene end was trimmed by 2 bases and the J gene end by 10 bases; junction bases not matched to a gene: 6. This CDR3 has 15 residues. This chain's CDR3 is CASSYRGQGRSPLHF. In DNA, the CDR3 is TGTGCCAGCAGTTACCGTGGACAGGGGCGATCACCCCTCCACTTT.

This clonotype was seen more than once but under ten times. The chain employs TRBV29-1 and TRBJ2-4; no clear D. Germline CDR1 reads SQVTM; CDR2 reads ANQGSEA. The ends were cut back, 0 bases at V and 2 bases at J, with 2 bases in the middle. This CDR3 has 12 amino acids. The CDR3 reads CSVEDPKNIQYF. For the CDR3, the DNA is TGCAGCGTTGAAGATCCCAAAAACATTCAGTACTTC.

This clonotype was recorded at least ten times. The V call is TRBV6-5, the J call TRBJ2-7; D unclear. The V and J ends lost 2 bases and 3 bases respectively, with 5 bases between them. The germline V gene has CDR1 MNHEY and CDR2 SVGAGI. The CDR3 is 12 residues long. The CDR3 region is CASSYKGYEQYF. Written as DNA, the CDR3 is TGTGCCAGCAGTTACAAAGGCTACGAGCAGTACTTC.

Many counts were recorded for this clonotype. The rearrangement uses TRBV29-1 and TRBJ2-3; D unresolved. Germline V lookup: CDR1 SQVTM, CDR2 ANQGSEA. Trimming pared 3 bases from V and 2 bases from J, leaving 6 bases between. This CDR3 region has 12 residues. CDR3 in amino acids: CSVDADTDTQYF. The CDR3 DNA reads TGCAGCGTTGATGCGGACACAGATACGCAGTATTTT.

Notes on this clonotype: Mismatch with germline at one junction end may stem from a read error. CDR3 coding DNA: TGTGCCAACAGCCCAAACTCTGGAAACACCATATATTTT. Its protein is CANSPNSGNTIYF. The V call is TRBV7-3, the J call TRBJ1-3; D gene ambiguous. The CDR3 covers 13 residues. Germline CDR1 and CDR2: SGHTA and FQGTGA.

This clonotype was observed at least ten times. The V and J genes are TRBV12-3 or TRBV12-4 and TRBJ1-4; 9 positions agree with TRBD1. This CDR3 comprises 14 residues. The junction had 4 bases not matched to a gene; V was cut back by 3 bases and J by 8 bases. CDR3 residues: CASSFNRGLEKLFF. CDR3 DNA sequence: TGTGCCAGCAGTTTCAACAGGGGGCTCGAAAAACTGTTTTTT.

This clonotype has only a few counts. This chain links TRBV12-3 or TRBV12-4 with TRBJ1-1, with a possible D match to TRBD1 (6 bases). The CDR3 covers 14 residues. V lost 3 bases and J lost 4, with 12 bases in between. This CDR3 reads CASSLYRVGTEAFF. The CDR3 nucleotides are TGTGCCAGCAGTTTGTACAGGGTTGGCACTGAAGCTTTCTTT.

The sample holds a few counts of this clonotype. V gene TRBV19 combines with J gene TRBJ2-1, with D uncertain. Germline V gene lookup returns CDR1 LNHDA and CDR2 SQIVND (reference sequence). V lost 8 bases and J 0 bases, leaving 11 bases between the germline ends. The CDR3 consists of 14 residues. The CDR3 here is CASRGPLSYNEQFF. The CDR3 nucleotides are TGTGCCAGTCGCGGACCACTCTCCTACAATGAGCAGTTCTTC.

In its sample, this clonotype was seen many times. V and J are TRBV4-1 and TRBJ2-1; 10 nucleotides align to TRBD2. The germline V gene has CDR1 MGHRA and CDR2 YSYEKL. The CDR3 extends over 16 amino acids. The V segment lost 4 bases and the J segment 6 bases; nucleotides outside the gene matches: 9. The CDR3 reads CASSLTGTSASNEQFF. The CDR3 bases are TGCGCCAGCAGCCTGACCGGGACTAGCGCCTCCAATGAGCAGTTCTTC.

This clonotype was seen only a few times. V gene TRBV18 combines with J gene TRBJ2-7; no clear D gene. Trimming removed 3 bases at V and 4 bases at J, with 10 bases between. Germline V gives CDR1 KGHSH, CDR2 LQKENI. The CDR3 contains 13 residues. In DNA, the CDR3 is TGTGCCAGCTCACCTTCCTACCTTTACGAGCAGTACTTC. Protein sequence: CASSPSYLYEQYF.

This clonotype was detected many times. V and J are TRBV20-1 and TRBJ2-7; the D is unclear. The CDR3 sequence is 13 residues long. Germline V lookup: CDR1 DFQATT, CDR2 SNEGSKA (reference sequence). The germline V and J ends were trimmed by 4 bases and 3 bases, with 13 bases remaining between them. The CDR3 spells CSAMHIRDYEQYF. CDR3 sequence (DNA): TGCAGTGCTATGCACATCCGTGACTACGAGCAGTACTTC.

There are many counts of this clonotype. The chain has TRBV2 and TRBJ2-2; D is unclear. Germline V gene sequence: CDR1 SNHLY, CDR2 FYNNEI. Trimming removed 2 bases from V and 0 bases from J, with 4 bases in between. This CDR3 has 14 amino acids. CDR3 protein: CASSELTNTGELFF. The CDR3 nucleotides are TGTGCCAGCAGTGAACTGACGAACACCGGGGAGCTGTTTTTT.

This clonotype occurred a few times. The chain has TRBV3-1 and TRBJ1-1; TRBD1 is a possible D gene (6 bases). Germline V lookup: CDR1 LGHDT, CDR2 YNNKEL (reference sequence). Trimming pared 4 bases from V and 6 bases from J, leaving 15 bases between. The CDR3 is 14 residues long. The CDR3 loop reads CASSPAEGGAEAFF. In DNA, the CDR3 is TGTGCCAGCAGCCCGGCCGAGGGGGGAGCTGAAGCTTTCTTT.

This clonotype was counted between two and nine times. This chain connects TRBV18 to TRBJ2-4; D call uncertain. Germline values: CDR1 KGHSH, CDR2 LQKENI. Trimming cost V 0 bases and J 1 base, with 7 bases left between them. The CDR3 covers 15 residues. CDR3 loop: CASSPPSTAKNIQYF. The CDR3 bases are TGTGCCAGCTCACCACCCAGCACGGCCAAAAACATTCAGTACTTC.

V usage is TRBV5-4 and J usage is TRBJ2-1, with a weak D call TRBD2 (7 bases). Trimming shortened V by 7 bases and J by 1 base, and 18 bases separated the two germline ends. This CDR3 is 16 amino acids long. Germline CDR1 SGHNT, CDR2 YYREEE (reference sequence). The CDR3 spells CASALGASGSYNEQFF. The DNA for the CDR3 is TGTGCCAGCGCATTGGGGGCTAGCGGTTCCTACAATGAGCAGTTCTTC.

The J gene is TRBJ1-2, the V gene TRBV19; TRBD1 might be the D (6 bases). Germline CDR1 reads LNHDA; CDR2 reads SQIVND (reference sequence). Trimming pared 0 bases from V and 6 bases from J, leaving 11 bases between. The CDR3 length is 14 residues. CDR3 sequence reads: CASSIDRGGDGYTF. The DNA for the CDR3 is TGTGCCAGTAGTATAGACAGGGGTGGAGATGGCTACACCTTC.

This clonotype was detected many times. The J gene is TRBJ2-1, the V gene TRBV4-2; 10 bases are a match to TRBD1. Losses at the gene ends were 0 bases for V and 3 bases for J; bases not matched to a gene: 5. Germline V lookup: CDR1 LGHNA, CDR2 YNFKEQ. The CDR3 contains 17 residues. DNA of the CDR3: TGTGCCAGCAGCCAAGATCAAAGGACAGGGGGCTACAATGAGCAGTTCTTC. Translated, it gives CASSQDQRTGGYNEQFF.

This clonotype was detected once. V is TRBV7-9 and J is TRBJ2-1; possible D gene TRBD2, 6 bases. From germline, CDR1 is SEHNR and CDR2 FQNEAQ (reference sequence). V was pared by 3 bases and J by 4 bases, with 10 bases between. The CDR3 is 14 residues long. The CDR3 DNA sequence: TGTGCCAGCAGCTTGGGACTTGCTTACAATGAGCAGTTCTTC. It codes for CASSLGLAYNEQFF.

This clonotype appeared a few times. The chain joins TRBV3-1 to TRBJ1-6; D unclear. The CDR3 has 12 amino acids. Between the trimmed V and J ends, which lost 2 bases and 11 bases, there was a span of 7 bases. CDR1 is LGHDT and CDR2 is YNNKEL in the germline V gene (reference sequence). The CDR3, as DNA: TGTGCCAGCAGCCAAAGGGTAGCACCCCTCCACTTT. It codes for CASSQRVAPLHF.

This clonotype was picked up a small number of times. V usage is TRBV7-9 and J usage is TRBJ1-1, with D possibly matching TRBD1 (5 bases). V was pared by 4 bases and J by 2 bases, with 11 bases between. The CDR3 runs 14 residues. In germline, CDR1 is SEHNR, CDR2 FQNEAQ (reference sequence). CDR3 in amino acids: CASSYPRDNTEAFF. As DNA, the CDR3 is TGTGCCAGCAGCTATCCGCGGGACAACACTGAAGCTTTCTTT. The variable domain in full, completed from reference TRBV7-9 and TRBJ1-1, reads DTGVSQNPRHKITKRGQNVTFRCDPISEHNRLYWYRQTLGQGPEFLTYFQNEAQLEKSRLLSDRFSAERPKGSFSTLEIQRTEQGDSAMYLCASSYPRDNTEAFFGQGTRLTVV.

This clonotype was observed at least ten times. The chain has TRBV20-1 and TRBJ2-3; D is unclear. The V end was cut by 4 bases, the J end by 1 base, with 6 bases between. The CDR3 runs 12 residues. Germline V lookup: CDR1 DFQATT, CDR2 SNEGSKA (reference sequence). The CDR3 reads CSAKKRTDTQYF. The CDR3 coding sequence is TGCAGTGCTAAGAAACGCACAGATACGCAGTATTTT.

In this sample, this clonotype turned up a few times. The chain is built from TRBV5-1 and TRBJ1-1; D might be TRBD1 (6 bases). Germline CDR1 is SGHRS and CDR2 is YFSETQ. CDR3 size: 18 residues. Trimming left V 0 bases short and J 1 base short, with 19 bases between. The CDR3 protein is CASSLAMGGRGPNTEAFF. As DNA, the CDR3 is TGCGCCAGCAGCTTGGCCATGGGGGGCAGGGGACCGAACACTGAAGCTTTCTTT.

The V and J genes are TRBV5-1 and TRBJ2-1, with TRBD1 matching over 7 bases. V was clipped by 4 bases and J by 8 bases; unmatched bases: 15. The V gene's germline CDR1 is SGHRS and CDR2 YFSETQ. This CDR3 is 16 amino acids long. CDR3 residues: CASSMGALQGMDEQFF. For the CDR3, the DNA is TGCGCCAGCAGCATGGGGGCACTACAGGGGATGGATGAGCAGTTCTTC.

CDR3 in DNA: TGTGCCAGCAGCTACGGACTAGCGGGAGTATCTGGGGAGCTGTTTTTT. This encodes CASSYGLAGVSGELFF. The rearrangement joins TRBV7-2 to TRBJ2-2; 13 nucleotides agree with TRBD2. From germline, CDR1 is SGHTA and CDR2 FQGNSA. The CDR3 length is 16 residues. The V and J ends lost 4 bases and 8 bases, in that order; junction bases with no gene match: 7.

V usage is TRBV6-2 or TRBV6-3 and J usage is TRBJ2-3, with 7 bases aligning to TRBD1. The V segment lost 6 bases and the J segment 5 bases; nucleotides outside the gene matches: 2. CDR3 size: 12 residues. Per germline, CDR1 MNHEY and CDR2 SVGEGT. The DNA of the CDR3 is TGTGCCAGCAGCCGGACAGGAGATACGCAGTATTTT. Translation: CASSRTGDTQYF.